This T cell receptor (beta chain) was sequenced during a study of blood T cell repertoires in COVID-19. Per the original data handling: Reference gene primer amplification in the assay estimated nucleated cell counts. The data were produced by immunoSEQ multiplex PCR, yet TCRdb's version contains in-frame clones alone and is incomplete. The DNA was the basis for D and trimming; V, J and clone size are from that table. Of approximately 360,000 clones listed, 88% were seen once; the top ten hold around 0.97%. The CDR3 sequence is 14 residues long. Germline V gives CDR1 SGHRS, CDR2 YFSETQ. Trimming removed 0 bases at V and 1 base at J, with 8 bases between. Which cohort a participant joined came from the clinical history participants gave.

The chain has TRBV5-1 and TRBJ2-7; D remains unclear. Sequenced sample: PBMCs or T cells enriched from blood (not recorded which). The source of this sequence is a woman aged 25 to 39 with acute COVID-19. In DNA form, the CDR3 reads TGCGCCAGCAGCTTGGACAGTGGATCCTACGAGCAGTACTTC. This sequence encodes CASSLDSGSYEQYF.